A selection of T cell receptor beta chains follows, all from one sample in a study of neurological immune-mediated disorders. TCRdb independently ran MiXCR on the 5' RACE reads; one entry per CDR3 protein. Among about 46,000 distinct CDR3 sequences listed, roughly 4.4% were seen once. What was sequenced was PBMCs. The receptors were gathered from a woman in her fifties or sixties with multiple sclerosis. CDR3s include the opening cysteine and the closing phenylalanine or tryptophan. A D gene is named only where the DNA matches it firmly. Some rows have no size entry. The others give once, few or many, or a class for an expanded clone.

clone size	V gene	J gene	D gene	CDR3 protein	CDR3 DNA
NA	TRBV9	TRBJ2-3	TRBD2	CASSMGAGTSLLTDTQYF	TGTGCCAGCAGCATGGGAGCAGGGACTAGCCTCCTCACAGATACGCAGTATTTT
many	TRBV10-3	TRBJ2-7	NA	CAISEFSGYEQYF	TGTGCCATCAGTGAGTTCTCGGGCTACGAGCAGTACTTC
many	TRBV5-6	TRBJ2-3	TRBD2	CASSLVLAGRTDTQYF	TGTGCCAGCAGCTTGGTCCTAGCGGGACGCACAGATACGCAGTATTTT
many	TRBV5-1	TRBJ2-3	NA	CASSSRQSTDTQYF	TGCGCCAGCAGCTCCCGACAGAGCACAGATACGCAGTATTTT
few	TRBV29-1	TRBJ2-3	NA	CSVDRSASDTQYF	TGCAGCGTTGACAGGTCAGCTTCAGATACGCAGTATTTT
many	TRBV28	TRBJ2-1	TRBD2	CASSFGIGRGLNEQFF	TGTGCCAGCAGTTTCGGAATTGGGCGGGGGTTGAATGAGCAGTTCTTC
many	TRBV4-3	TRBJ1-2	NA	CASSPVGFEYGYTF	TGCGCCAGCAGCCCCGTAGGCTTTGAGTATGGCTACACCTTC
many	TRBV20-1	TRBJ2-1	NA	CSPPVMSPAQFF	TGCAGTCCACCCGTCATGAGCCCCGCGCAGTTCTTC
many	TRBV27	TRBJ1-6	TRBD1	CASSLGQGDSPLHF	TGTGCCAGCAGTTTAGGACAGGGTGATTCACCCCTCCACTTT
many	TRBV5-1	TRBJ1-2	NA	CASSVLQGSHGYTF	TGCGCCAGCAGCGTTTTACAGGGAAGCCATGGCTACACCTTC
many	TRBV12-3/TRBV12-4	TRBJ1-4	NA	CASSSGRNNEKLFF	TGTGCCAGCAGTTCCGGACGGAATAATGAAAAACTGTTTTTT
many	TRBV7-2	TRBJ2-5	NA	CASSLWGAQTQETQYF	TGTGCCAGCAGCTTATGGGGGGCTCAGACGCAAGAGACCCAGTACTTC
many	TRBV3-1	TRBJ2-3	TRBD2	CASSLALAGGTDTQYF	TGTGCCAGCAGCCTTGCACTAGCGGGAGGAACAGATACGCAGTATTTT
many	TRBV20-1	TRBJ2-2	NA	CSARDWEDSITGELFF	TGCAGTGCTAGAGATTGGGAGGACTCCATAACCGGGGAGCTGTTTTTT
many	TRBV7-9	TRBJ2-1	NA	CASSLPVGEQFF	TGTGCCAGCAGCCTACCGGTTGGTGAGCAGTTCTTC
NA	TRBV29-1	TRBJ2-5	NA	CSVGQAMETQYF	TGCAGCGTCGGACAAGCGATGGAGACCCAGTACTTC
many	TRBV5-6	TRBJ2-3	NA	CASSLGRRDTQYF	TGTGCCAGCAGCTTGGGGAGAAGGGATACGCAGTATTTT
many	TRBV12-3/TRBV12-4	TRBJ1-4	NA	CASSAGREKLFF	TGTGCCAGCAGCGCAGGGAGGGAAAAACTGTTTTTT
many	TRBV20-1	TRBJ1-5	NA	CSASPRTEAQPQHF	TGCAGTGCTAGCCCTAGGACAGAGGCGCAGCCCCAGCATTTT
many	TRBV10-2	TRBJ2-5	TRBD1	CASTYGWDSRQETQYF	TGCGCCAGCACTTACGGATGGGACAGCCGTCAAGAGACCCAGTACTTC
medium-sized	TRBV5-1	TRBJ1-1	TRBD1	CASSLGQGGNTEAFF	TGCGCCAGCAGCTTGGGACAGGGGGGCAACACTGAAGCTTTCTTT
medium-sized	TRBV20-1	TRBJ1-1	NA	CSASNTEAFF	TGCAGTGCTAGCAACACTGAAGCTTTCTTT
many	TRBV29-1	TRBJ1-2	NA	CSVGNRVGDGYTF	TGCAGCGTTGGGAACAGGGTTGGCGATGGCTACACCTTC
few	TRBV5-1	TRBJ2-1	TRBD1	CASSMDRLRNEQFF	TGCGCCAGCAGCATGGACAGGCTTAGGAATGAGCAGTTCTTC
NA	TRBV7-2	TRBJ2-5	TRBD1	CASSLAGTGWETQYF	TGTGCCAGCAGCTTAGCCGGGACAGGATGGGAGACCCAGTACTTC
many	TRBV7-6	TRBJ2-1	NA	CASSLQYNEQFF	TGTGCCAGCAGCTTACAGTACAATGAGCAGTTCTTC
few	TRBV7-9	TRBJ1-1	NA	CASSLENMNTEAFF	TGTGCCAGCAGCTTAGAGAATATGAACACTGAAGCTTTCTTT